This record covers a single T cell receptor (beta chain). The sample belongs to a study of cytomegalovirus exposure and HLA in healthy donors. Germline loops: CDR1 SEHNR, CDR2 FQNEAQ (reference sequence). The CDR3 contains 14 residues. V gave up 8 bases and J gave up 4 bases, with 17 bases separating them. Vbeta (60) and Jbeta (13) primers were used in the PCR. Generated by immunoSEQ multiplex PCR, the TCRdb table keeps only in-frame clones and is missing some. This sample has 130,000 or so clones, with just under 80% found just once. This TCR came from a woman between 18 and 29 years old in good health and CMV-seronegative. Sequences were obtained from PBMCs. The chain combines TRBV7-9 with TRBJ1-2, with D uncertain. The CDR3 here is CASGEGAVGYGYTF. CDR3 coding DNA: TGTGCCAGCGGCGAGGGCGCCGTCGGCTATGGCTACACCTTC.